This T cell receptor (beta chain) appears in the sequencing data of a study of cytomegalovirus exposure and HLA in healthy donors. The wider study: There were 350 to 400 genotyped donors. Of these, about 81% fell in the genetic ancestry cluster associated with self-reported Caucasian donors.

In its sample, this clone was seen many times. Its antigen is currently unknown. Germline values: CDR1 SEHNR, CDR2 FQNEAQ (reference sequence). This CDR3 spans 14 amino acids. Trimming shortened V by 8 bases and J by 6 bases, and 16 bases separated the two germline ends. The study ran its PCR with 60 Vbeta and 13 Jbeta primers. Repertoires were generated with immunoSEQ multiplex PCR, while TCRdb's copy carries only in-frame clones and drops some. This sample has about 160,000 clones, with approximately 70% found just once. Study-wide findings and caveats: Presence/absence analyses assumed roughly uniform sequencing depth across donors, which may not hold. A missense variant in DCLRE1C was later tied to TCR beta V- and J-gene trimming.

The sequence was obtained from a man between 40 and 49 years old in good health and CMV-seropositive. The genes are TRBV7-9 and TRBJ1-4; maybe TRBD1 (6 bases). The sequencing input was PBMCs. Here the CDR3 DNA reads TGTGCCAGCGGATTACAGGGTGTTGATGAAAAACTGTTTTTT. Protein product: CASGLQGVDEKLFF.